Following are 25 T cell receptor beta chains from one sample sequenced in a study of T cells in Graves' hyperthyroidism and ophthalmopathy. TCR beta CDR3 regions were amplified from RNA. RT-PCR in the first round (using the HTBI primer set) targeted the TCR CDR3. MiXCR, applied by TCRdb to the multiplex PCR reads, yields one record per CDR3 protein. The sample carries around 620,000 distinct CDR3 sequences, roughly 50% recorded once. Sequencing used peripheral blood or thyroid tissue (not recorded which). All receptors derive from an adult woman with Graves' disease, either hyperthyroidism or ophthalmopathy (not recorded which).

This clonotype was found once. The rearrangement links TRBV12-3 or TRBV12-4 to TRBJ1-1, with unresolved D. V gave up 8 bases and J gave up 4 bases, with 20 bases separating them. The CDR3 runs 15 residues. The CDR3 DNA follows: TGTGCCAGCCTTCCTGGTTGGGCAGGTTCCACTGAAGCTTTCTTT. Amino acid sequence: CASLPGWAGSTEAFF.

This clonotype has at least ten counts. V and J are TRBV7-9 and TRBJ1-2; no definite D call. The CDR3 loop spans 15 amino acids. The ends were cut back, 4 bases at V and 6 bases at J, with 18 bases in the middle. Germline V lookup: CDR1 SEHNR, CDR2 FQNEAQ (reference sequence). The chain's CDR3 is CASSSPSVGLNGYTF. The CDR3 DNA follows: TGTGCCAGCAGCTCCCCTTCGGTAGGCCTGAATGGCTACACCTTC.

In the case of this clonotype: Sequence at one end of the junction differs from germline and may be a read error. This rearrangement joins TRBV7-9 to TRBJ1-2, with a tentative D call TRBD1 (6 bases). Looked up from germline, CDR1 is SEHNR and CDR2 is FQNEAQ (reference sequence). The CDR3 consists of 13 residues. The CDR3 protein is CASSLGAIVGYTF. The CDR3 DNA reads as TGCGCCAGCAGCTTGGGGGCAATAGTTGGCTACACCTTC.

This clonotype was seen repeatedly, ten times or more. This chain connects TRBV19 to TRBJ1-5; 8 positions agree with TRBD1. With 10 bases clipped from V and 5 bases from J, the junction kept 16 bases outside the gene matches. The CDR3 sequence is 16 residues long. CDR1 LNHDA and CDR2 SQIVND come from the germline V gene (reference sequence). Here the CDR3 reads CATNVIGQGQYQPQHF. The CDR3 DNA reads TGTGCCACGAATGTGATTGGACAGGGCCAATATCAGCCCCAGCATTTT.

The chain has TRBV7-9 and TRBJ1-1; D remains ambiguous. CDR1 is SEHNR, CDR2 FQNEAQ, per germline (reference sequence). Between the trimmed V and J ends, which lost 5 bases and 3 bases, there was a span of 13 bases. The CDR3 totals 14 residues. The CDR3 loop is CASSPLPNYTEAFF. CDR3 bases: TGTGCCAGCAGCCCCCTCCCAAATTACACTGAAGCTTTCTTT.

The chain links TRBV20-1 to TRBJ2-5, with 7 nucleotides matching TRBD2. The CDR3 consists of 13 residues. The V gene end was trimmed by 3 bases and the J gene end by 5 bases; junction bases not matched to a gene: 6. Germline V gene lookup returns CDR1 DFQATT and CDR2 SNEGSKA (reference sequence). The CDR3 region is CSARDEGGETQYF. In DNA form, the CDR3 reads TGCAGTGCTAGGGACGAGGGAGGGGAGACCCAGTACTTC.

This clonotype showed up many times. This chain links TRBV20-1 with TRBJ2-6; no clear D gene. This CDR3 has 14 residues. V lost 3 bases and J 0 bases, leaving 6 bases between the germline ends. Germline loops: CDR1 DFQATT, CDR2 SNEGSKA (reference sequence). The CDR3, as DNA: TGCAGTGCTAGTGGAGACTCTGGGGCCAACGTCCTGACTTTC. Translating gives CSASGDSGANVLTF.

The rearrangement joins TRBV25-1 to TRBJ2-5, with 7 bases fitting TRBD2. J gave up 4 bases and V 4 bases, and 12 bases lay outside the gene matches. The CDR3 has 16 residues. In germline, CDR1 is MGHDK, CDR2 SYGVNS. This CDR3 reads CASSGAGDILGETQYF. CDR3 coding DNA: TGTGCCAGCAGTGGGGCGGGAGACATTTTGGGAGAGACCCAGTACTTC. Full variable domain (rest looked up from reference TRBV25-1 and TRBJ2-5): EADIYQTPRYLVIGTGKKITLECSQTMGHDKMYWYQQDPGMELHLIHYSYGVNSTEKGDLSSESTVSRIRTEHFPLTLESARPSHTSQYLCASSGAGDILGETQYFGPGTRLLVL.

This clonotype was seen a single time. The rearrangement links TRBV20-1 to TRBJ2-7; TRBD2 matches at 16 bases. Germline values: CDR1 DFQATT, CDR2 SNEGSKA (reference sequence). This CDR3 has 15 amino acids. The V and J ends lost 4 bases and 3 bases, in that order; junction bases with no gene match: 3. In DNA, the CDR3 is TGCAGTGCTAAGGGACTAGCGGGAGGGGTCTACGAGCAGTACTTC. Its translation is CSAKGLAGGVYEQYF.

The chain links TRBV2 to TRBJ2-5, with D perhaps TRBD1 (6 bases). CDR3 length: 14 residues. The V and J ends lost 4 bases and 1 base respectively, with 10 bases between them. The germline CDR1 and CDR2 sequences are SNHLY and FYNNEI. For the CDR3, the DNA is TGTGCCAGCAGTGTCGAGGACAGCCAAGAGACCCAGTACTTC. It encodes CASSVEDSQETQYF.

As concerns this clonotype: A much larger clone differs from this one at a single base, so this may be a read error. The V and J genes are TRBV2 and TRBJ2-5; no definite D call. The germline V and J ends were trimmed by 5 bases and 0 bases, with 13 bases remaining between them. The CDR3 extends over 15 amino acids. The V gene's germline CDR1 is SNHLY and CDR2 FYNNEI. The CDR3 DNA reads as TGTGCCAGCAGTTTGGGCAGTCCGAACCAAGAGACCCAGTACTTC. Translated, it gives CASSLGSPNQETQYF.

This clonotype appeared many times. The gene calls are TRBV19 and TRBJ1-4; D perhaps matches TRBD1 (5 bases). Trimming cost V 9 bases and J 8 bases, with 19 bases left between them. Germline V gives CDR1 LNHDA, CDR2 SQIVND (reference sequence). This CDR3 comprises 14 residues. Here the CDR3 DNA reads TGTGCCAGCGATGTGGGGGGTCCGGCGGAAAAACTGTTTTTT. Translating gives CASDVGGPAEKLFF. The complete variable domain, with remaining parts taken from reference TRBV19 and TRBJ1-4, reads DGGITQSPKYLFRKEGQNVTLSCEQNLNHDAMYWYRQDPGQGLRLIYYSQIVNDFQKGDIAEGYSVSREKKESFPLTVTSAQKNPTAFYLCASDVGGPAEKLFFGSGTQLSVL.

This clonotype showed up many times. The rearrangement joins TRBV5-1 to TRBJ1-6, with unresolved D. The germline CDR1 and CDR2 sequences are SGHRS and YFSETQ. The length of the CDR3 is 16 residues. The V and J ends lost 6 bases and 10 bases respectively, with 23 bases between them. The CDR3 DNA sequence: TGCGCCAGCATTTTAAACGGCAGAGACCTTGGGTCACCCCTCCACTTT. Translation gives CASILNGRDLGSPLHF.

The chain couples TRBV3-1 to TRBJ2-5, with D perhaps given as TRBD1 or TRBD2 (5 bases each). From germline, CDR1 is LGHDT and CDR2 YNNKEL (reference sequence). V lost 2 bases and J lost 2, with 15 bases in between. This CDR3 spans 16 amino acids. As DNA, the CDR3 is TGTGCCAGCAGCCAAACTAGGATAGGGGATCAAGAGACCCAGTACTTC. This encodes CASSQTRIGDQETQYF.

In regard to this clonotype: Just one base apart from a much larger clone, this may be a read error. DNA for the CDR3: TGTGCCGGCAGCTCAGGGTGGGGGTACGAGCAGTACTTC. Translating gives CAGSSGWGYEQYF. V is TRBV5-4 and J is TRBJ2-7; D tentatively reads TRBD1 or TRBD2 (5 bases each). Germline V gene data show CDR1 as SGHNT and CDR2 as YYREEE (reference sequence). CDR3 length: 13 residues.

This clonotype was seen ten or more times. The chain has TRBV20-1 and TRBJ1-1; the D gene is possibly TRBD1 (5 bases). CDR1 and CDR2 from the germline V gene are DFQATT and SNEGSKA (reference sequence). With 2 bases removed from V and 1 base from J, the gap between germline ends came to 14 bases. CDR3 length equals 15 residues. The CDR3, as DNA: TGCAGTGCTAGACACCCCGTGGGACGGAACACTGAAGCTTTCTTT. Translated, it gives CSARHPVGRNTEAFF.

There are many counts of this clonotype. The chain employs TRBV3-1 and TRBJ2-5, with D tentatively TRBD1 or TRBD2 (5 bases each). V gave up 8 bases and J gave up 5 bases, with 18 bases separating them. This CDR3 has 14 residues. Germline loops: CDR1 LGHDT, CDR2 YNNKEL (reference sequence). In nucleotides, the CDR3 is TGTGCCAGCGGGACGGAGTGGGGTCCGGAGACCCAGTACTTC. Its protein is CASGTEWGPETQYF.

The CDR3, as DNA: TGTGCCAGCAGCAGACCCACCCAGGCACCGTTAAAGCTGTTTTTT. Translated, it gives CASSRPTQAPLKLFF. This chain joins TRBV7-8 and TRBJ2-2; D not resolved. With 5 bases removed from V and 12 bases from J, the gap between germline ends came to 22 bases. The CDR3 is 15 residues long. CDR1 is SGHVS, CDR2 FQNEAQ, per germline.

The CDR3 loop is CASSLGGTSGTYEQYF. The DNA for the CDR3 is TGCGCCAGCAGCTTGGGTGGGACTAGCGGTACCTACGAGCAGTACTTC. The chain has TRBV5-1 and TRBJ2-7, with 11 nucleotides matching TRBD2. CDR1 is SGHRS and CDR2 is YFSETQ in the germline V gene. V was pared by 0 bases and J by 2 bases, with 4 bases of the junction left unmatched. CDR3 length equals 16 residues.

The chain uses TRBV10-3 and TRBJ1-1, with TRBD1 matching over 7 bases. J lost 4 bases, V lost 3 bases, and 8 bases had no gene match. There are 15 residues in the CDR3. Germline V lookup: CDR1 ENHRY, CDR2 SYGVKD. CDR3 region: CAISDVSGTATEAFF. The CDR3 DNA is TGTGCCATCAGTGATGTCAGCGGGACAGCCACTGAAGCTTTCTTT.

As to this clonotype: At one of its ends the junction is not consistent with the germline gene, which may arise from a read error. The CDR3 is CASGVRGDNSGELFF. The CDR3 DNA is TGTGCCAGCGGTGTCCGCGGGGATAACAGCGGGGAGCTGTTTTTT. This chain connects TRBV6-1 to TRBJ2-2, with D perhaps TRBD2 (6 bases). The CDR3 contains 15 residues. Germline CDR1 and CDR2: MNHNS and SASEGT.

The chain links TRBV10-3 to TRBJ1-3; TRBD1 might be the D (6 bases). From germline, CDR1 is ENHRY and CDR2 SYGVKD. The CDR3 totals 17 residues. Trimming took off 0 bases at V and 4 bases at J, with 16 bases between the two ends. CDR3 region: CAISESILTGTGNTIYF. In nucleotides, the CDR3 is TGTGCCATCAGTGAGTCCATTTTAACAGGGACCGGAAACACCATATATTTT.

This clonotype was detected ten times or more. The chain carries TRBV5-6 and TRBJ2-7, with 7 bases aligning to TRBD2. CDR1 and CDR2 (germline): SGHDT, YYEEEE. The junction had 4 bases not matched to a gene; V was cut back by 3 bases and J by 7 bases. There are 12 residues in the CDR3. This CDR3 reads CASSSGGWEQYF. Written as DNA, the CDR3 is TGTGCCAGCAGCTCGGGAGGTTGGGAGCAGTACTTC.

This clonotype came up many times. The chain combines TRBV7-9 with TRBJ1-1, with D perhaps matching TRBD1 (5 bases). CDR3 size: 14 residues. In germline, CDR1 is SEHNR, CDR2 FQNEAQ (reference sequence). The ends were cut back, 7 bases at V and 4 bases at J, with 16 bases in the middle. The CDR3 reads CASNPWGGGTEAFF. DNA for the CDR3: TGTGCCAGCAACCCGTGGGGGGGTGGCACTGAAGCTTTCTTT.

This clonotype was counted ten times or more. The CDR3, as DNA: TGCGCCAGCAGCCGGGGTACGGCCCTCCAGGAGACCCAGTACTTC. It encodes CASSRGTALQETQYF. The chain has TRBV5-1 and TRBJ2-5; a weak D match, TRBD2 (5 bases). Germline V CDR1 and CDR2: SGHRS, YFSETQ. The V and J ends lost 4 bases and 5 bases respectively, with 18 bases between them. The CDR3 totals 15 residues.